This T cell receptor (beta chain) is drawn from a study of yellow fever vaccine responses in identical twins listed by TCRdb under 2018. About the investigation overall: Focusing on identical twins, the study followed the T cell clones that responded to the vaccine, and did so with precision.

What the study reported, not specific to this receptor: The T cell response to vaccination in identical twins was reported by the authors to appear partly convergent and partly personalized.

In regard to this clonotype: Its antigen specificity is not known. Qualities for individual bases were not recorded, and no much larger clone is one base off.

The CDR3 goes from the cysteine to the phenylalanine over 16 residues. Kept here is only the CDR3 DNA, which spans 48 bases and is read in frame from base 1. V lost 4 bases and J lost 4 bases; the stretch between them is 17 bases long. CDR1 SGHVS and CDR2 FNYEAQ are derived from the germline V gene. The method behind the library was RT-PCR. The sequencer listed for this sample is Illumina HiSeq 2500. Using fastp at Q25 and MiXCR, TCRdb reprocessed the public reads and kept productive beta chains. Each CDR3 protein appears once, grouped with its most common genes and DNA. The table for this sample lists over 20,000 distinct CDR3 sequences; over 70% of them were counted only once. The ten largest account for about 5% of the sample.

The specimen was T cells from blood (PBMCs), unsorted or a sorted subset (not recorded which), collected before or after yellow fever vaccination (not recorded which). The sequence was obtained from a woman aged 18-29 years who received the yellow fever vaccine. Donor details come from another sample of the same person, matched by shared clones. The sequence links TRBV7-6 to TRBJ2-1, with the D call perhaps TRBD1 or TRBD2, as 5 bases match in each case. The nucleotides are TGTGCCAGCAGCTCCCCCCTTAGGGACCGTTACAATGAGCAGTTCTTC. Its protein product is CASSSPLRDRYNEQFF.